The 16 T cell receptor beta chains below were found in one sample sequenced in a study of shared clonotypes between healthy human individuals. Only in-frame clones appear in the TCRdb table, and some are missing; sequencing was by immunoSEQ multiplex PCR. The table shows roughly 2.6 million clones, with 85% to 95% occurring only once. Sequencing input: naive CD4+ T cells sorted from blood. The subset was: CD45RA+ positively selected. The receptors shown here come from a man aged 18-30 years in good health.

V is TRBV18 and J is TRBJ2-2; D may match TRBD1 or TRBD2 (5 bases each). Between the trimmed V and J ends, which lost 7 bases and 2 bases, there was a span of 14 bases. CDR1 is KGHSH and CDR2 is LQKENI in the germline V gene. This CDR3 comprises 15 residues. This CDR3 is CASFPGRDNTGELFF. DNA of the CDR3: TGTGCCAGCTTCCCGGGACGAGATAACACCGGGGAGCTGTTTTTT. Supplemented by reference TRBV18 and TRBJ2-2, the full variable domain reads NAGVMQNPRHLVRRRGQEARLRCSPMKGHSHVYWYRQLPEEGLKFMVYLQKENIIDESGMPKERFSAEFPKEGPSILRIQQVVRGDSAAYFCASFPGRDNTGELFFGEGSRLTVL.

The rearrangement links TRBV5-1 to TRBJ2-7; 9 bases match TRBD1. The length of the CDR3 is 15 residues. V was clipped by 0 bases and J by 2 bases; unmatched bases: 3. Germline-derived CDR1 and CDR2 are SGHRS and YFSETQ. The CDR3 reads CASSLVGQGTYEQYF. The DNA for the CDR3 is TGCGCCAGCAGCTTGGTGGGACAGGGTACCTACGAGCAGTACTTC. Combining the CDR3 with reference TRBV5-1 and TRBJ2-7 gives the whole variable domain KAGVTQTPRYLIKTRGQQVTLSCSPISGHRSVSWYQQTPGQGLQFLFEYFSETQRNKGNFPGRFSGRQFSNSRSEMNVSTLELGDSALYLCASSLVGQGTYEQYFGPGTRLTVT.

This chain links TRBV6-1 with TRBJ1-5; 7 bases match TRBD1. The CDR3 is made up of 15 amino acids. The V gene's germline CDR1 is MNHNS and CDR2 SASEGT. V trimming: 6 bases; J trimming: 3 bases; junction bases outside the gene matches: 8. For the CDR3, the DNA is TGTGCCAGCAGCCCGACAGGGTCTTCCAATCAGCCCCAGCATTTT. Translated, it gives CASSPTGSSNQPQHF.

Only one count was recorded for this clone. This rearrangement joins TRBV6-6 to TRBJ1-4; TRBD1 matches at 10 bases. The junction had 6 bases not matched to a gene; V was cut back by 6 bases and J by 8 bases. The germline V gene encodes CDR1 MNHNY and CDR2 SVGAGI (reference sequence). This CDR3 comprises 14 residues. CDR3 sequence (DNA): TGTGCCAGCAGGCGACAGGGGGCTCGGGAAAAACTGTTTTTT. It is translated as CASRRQGAREKLFF.

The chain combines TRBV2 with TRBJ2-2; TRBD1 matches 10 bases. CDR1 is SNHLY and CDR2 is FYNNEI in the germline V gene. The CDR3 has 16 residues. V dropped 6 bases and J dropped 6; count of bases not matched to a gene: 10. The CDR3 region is CASRGQGIFSSGELFF. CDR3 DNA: TGTGCCAGCAGGGGACAGGGGATTTTTAGTTCCGGGGAGCTGTTTTTT.

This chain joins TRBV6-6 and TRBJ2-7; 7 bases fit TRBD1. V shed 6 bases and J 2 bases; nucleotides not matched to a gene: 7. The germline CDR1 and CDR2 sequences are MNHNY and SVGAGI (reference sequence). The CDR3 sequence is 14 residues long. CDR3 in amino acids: CASRGRDSTYEQYF. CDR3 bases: TGTGCCAGCAGGGGCCGGGACAGTACCTACGAGCAGTACTTC.

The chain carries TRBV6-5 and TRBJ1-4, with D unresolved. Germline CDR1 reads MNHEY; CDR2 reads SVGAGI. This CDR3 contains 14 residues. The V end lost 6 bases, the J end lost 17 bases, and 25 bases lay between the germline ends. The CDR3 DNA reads TGTGCCAGCAGAGATCCGCTATCCCCTTCTTTCGTTTTTTTT. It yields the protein CASRDPLSPSFVFF.

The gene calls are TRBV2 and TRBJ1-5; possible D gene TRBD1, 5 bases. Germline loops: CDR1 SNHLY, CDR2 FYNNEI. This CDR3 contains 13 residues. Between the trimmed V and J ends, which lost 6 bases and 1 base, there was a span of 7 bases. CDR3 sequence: CASRGLSNQPQHF. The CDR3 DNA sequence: TGTGCCAGCAGGGGGCTGAGCAATCAGCCCCAGCATTTT.

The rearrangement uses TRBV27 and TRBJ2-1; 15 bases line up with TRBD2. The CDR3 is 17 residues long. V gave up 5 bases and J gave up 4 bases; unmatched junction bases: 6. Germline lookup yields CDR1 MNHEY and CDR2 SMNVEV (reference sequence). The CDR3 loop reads CASSPRTSGGAYNEQFF. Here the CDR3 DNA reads TGTGCCAGCAGTCCCCGGACTAGCGGGGGGGCTTACAATGAGCAGTTCTTC.

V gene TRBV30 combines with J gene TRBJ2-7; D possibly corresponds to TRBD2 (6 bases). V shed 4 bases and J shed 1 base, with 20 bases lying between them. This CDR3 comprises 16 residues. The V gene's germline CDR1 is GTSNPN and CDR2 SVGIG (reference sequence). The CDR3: CAWTPGLSGVSYEQYF. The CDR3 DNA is TGTGCCTGGACCCCGGGACTCTCGGGTGTGTCCTACGAGCAGTACTTC.

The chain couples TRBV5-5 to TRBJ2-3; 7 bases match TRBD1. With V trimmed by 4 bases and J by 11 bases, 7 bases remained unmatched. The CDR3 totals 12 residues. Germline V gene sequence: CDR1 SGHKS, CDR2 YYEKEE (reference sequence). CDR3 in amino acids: CASSPGTVGQYF. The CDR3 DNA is TGTGCCAGCAGCCCCGGGACAGTAGGGCAGTATTTT. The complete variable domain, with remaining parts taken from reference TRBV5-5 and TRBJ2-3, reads DAGVTQSPTHLIKTRGQQVTLRCSPISGHKSVSWYQQVLGQGPQFIFQYYEKEERGRGNFPDRFSARQFPNYSSELNVNALLLGDSALYLCASSPGTVGQYFGPGTRLTVL.

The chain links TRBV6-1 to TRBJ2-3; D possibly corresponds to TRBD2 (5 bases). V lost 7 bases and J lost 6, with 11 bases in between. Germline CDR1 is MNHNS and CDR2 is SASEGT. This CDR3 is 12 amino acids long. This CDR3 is CASNRGEDTQYF. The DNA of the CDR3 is TGTGCCAGCAACCGGGGAGAGGATACGCAGTATTTT.

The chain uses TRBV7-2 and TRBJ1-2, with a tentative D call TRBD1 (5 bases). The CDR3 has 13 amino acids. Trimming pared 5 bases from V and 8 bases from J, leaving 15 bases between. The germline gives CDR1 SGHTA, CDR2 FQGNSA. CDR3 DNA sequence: TGTGCCAGCAGCCTATCAGGGTCACGGGGCTACACCTTC. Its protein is CASSLSGSRGYTF.

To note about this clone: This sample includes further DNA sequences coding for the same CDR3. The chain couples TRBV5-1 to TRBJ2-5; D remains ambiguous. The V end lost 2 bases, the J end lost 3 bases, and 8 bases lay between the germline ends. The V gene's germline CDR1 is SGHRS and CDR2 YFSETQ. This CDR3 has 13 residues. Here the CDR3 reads CASSLVQEETQYF. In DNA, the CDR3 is TGCGCCAGCAGCTTAGTCCAAGAAGAGACCCAGTACTTC.

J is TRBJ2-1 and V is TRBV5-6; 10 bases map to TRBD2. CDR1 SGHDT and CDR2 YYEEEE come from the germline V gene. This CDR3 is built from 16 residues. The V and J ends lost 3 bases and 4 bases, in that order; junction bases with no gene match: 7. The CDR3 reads CASSWRGTSAYNEQFF. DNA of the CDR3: TGTGCCAGCAGCTGGAGAGGGACTAGCGCTTACAATGAGCAGTTCTTC. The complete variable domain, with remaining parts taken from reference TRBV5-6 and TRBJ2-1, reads DAGVTQSPTHLIKTRGQQVTLRCSPKSGHDTVSWYQQALGQGPQFIFQYYEEEERQRGNFPDRFSGHQFPNYSSELNVNALLLGDSALYLCASSWRGTSAYNEQFFGPGTRLTVL.

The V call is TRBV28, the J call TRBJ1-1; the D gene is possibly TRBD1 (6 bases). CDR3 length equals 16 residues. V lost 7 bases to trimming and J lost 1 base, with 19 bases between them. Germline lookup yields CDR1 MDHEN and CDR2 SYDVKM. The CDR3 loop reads CASTRTRGAKNTEAFF. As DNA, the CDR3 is TGTGCCAGCACCCGCACCAGGGGAGCTAAGAACACTGAAGCTTTCTTT.